What follows are 8 T cell receptor beta chains derived from one specimen sequenced in a study of CD8+CD57+ T cells in acquired aplastic anemia. An expansion of CD8+CD57+ cells by flow cytometry had been shown in patients chosen for sequencing. Investigators profiled TCR beta VDJ and CDR3 from genomic DNA template. TCRdb used MiXCR to reprocess the reads, holding one entry per CDR3 protein. The table has a few hundred thousand distinct CDR3 sequences, 40% to 60% seen once. Sequenced input: sorted CD4+, CD8+, or CD8+CD57+ T cells (not recorded which) from PBMCs. The source is a human donor with aplastic anemia.

This clonotype has ten or more counts. This sequence joins TRBV7-2 and TRBJ1-6; D is ambiguous. This CDR3 contains 14 residues. The V and J ends lost 1 base and 5 bases respectively, with 6 bases between them. Germline V lookup: CDR1 SGHTA, CDR2 FQGNSA. The CDR3 nucleotides read TGTGCCAGCAGCTTAGGGCATCATAATTCACCCCTCCACTTT. Amino acids: CASSLGHHNSPLHF.

The chain uses TRBV30 and TRBJ2-1, with D tentatively TRBD2 (5 bases). CDR1 and CDR2 (germline): GTSNPN, SVGIG (reference sequence). The CDR3 spans 13 residues. V lost 0 bases to trimming and J lost 3 bases, with 6 bases between them. The CDR3 spells CAWSVGLYNEQFF. CDR3 coding DNA: TGTGCCTGGAGTGTAGGACTCTACAATGAGCAGTTCTTC.

Worth noting for this clonotype: The junction departs from germline at one end; a sequencing error may be responsible. The chain links TRBV15 to TRBJ2-3; 7 bases agree with TRBD1. Germline CDR1 is LNHNV and CDR2 is YYDKDF (reference sequence). The CDR3 consists of 14 residues. In nucleotides, the CDR3 is TGTGTCACCAGCAGAGATCAACAGGGGACAACGCAGTATTTT. Protein sequence: CVTSRDQQGTTQYF.

The J gene is TRBJ1-1, the V gene TRBV5-5, with D maybe TRBD1 (6 bases). Germline-derived CDR1 and CDR2 are SGHKS and YYEKEE (reference sequence). V lost 5 bases to trimming and J lost 3 bases, with 11 bases between them. The CDR3 has 13 residues. The CDR3 region is CASRLQGDTEAFF. In DNA form, the CDR3 reads TGTGCCAGCAGACTACAGGGCGACACTGAAGCTTTCTTT.

This clonotype was seen repeatedly, ten times or more. The CDR3 nucleotides read TGTGCCAGCAGTTACTCGATGGGAGATACGCAGTATTTT. Its translation is CASSYSMGDTQYF. The V and J genes are TRBV6-2 or TRBV6-3 and TRBJ2-3, with D uncertain. Trimming stripped 0 bases from V and 5 bases from J, with 6 bases between. Germline loops: CDR1 MNHEY, CDR2 SVGEGT. CDR3 length: 13 residues.

This clonotype has only a few counts. The chain couples TRBV20-1 to TRBJ1-1; possible D gene TRBD1, 6 bases. The germline CDR1 and CDR2 sequences are DFQATT and SNEGSKA (reference sequence). The V and J ends lost 5 bases and 0 bases respectively, with 19 bases between them. This CDR3 is built from 16 residues. The CDR3 DNA follows: TGCAGTGCTGGGGAAGAGGGGGGAAGTCTGAACACTGAAGCTTTCTTT. It is translated as CSAGEEGGSLNTEAFF.

V is TRBV20-1 and J is TRBJ2-3, with 10 bases matching TRBD1. The CDR3 covers 15 residues. J lost 4 bases, V lost 6 bases, and 10 bases had no gene match. The germline CDR1 and CDR2 sequences are DFQATT and SNEGSKA (reference sequence). The DNA of the CDR3 is TGCAGTGCGAGCCGGGACAGGGGATATTCAGATACGCAGTATTTT. This encodes CSASRDRGYSDTQYF.

The chain carries TRBV7-2 and TRBJ2-3; 8 nucleotides agree with TRBD2. Germline V gene data show CDR1 as SGHTA and CDR2 as FQGNSA. The junction had 13 bases not matched to a gene; V was cut back by 3 bases and J by 11 bases. The CDR3 sequence is 15 residues long. The CDR3 sequence: CASSFGTSGYNEQYF. DNA for the CDR3: TGTGCCAGCAGCTTTGGTACTAGCGGATACAATGAGCAGTATTTT.